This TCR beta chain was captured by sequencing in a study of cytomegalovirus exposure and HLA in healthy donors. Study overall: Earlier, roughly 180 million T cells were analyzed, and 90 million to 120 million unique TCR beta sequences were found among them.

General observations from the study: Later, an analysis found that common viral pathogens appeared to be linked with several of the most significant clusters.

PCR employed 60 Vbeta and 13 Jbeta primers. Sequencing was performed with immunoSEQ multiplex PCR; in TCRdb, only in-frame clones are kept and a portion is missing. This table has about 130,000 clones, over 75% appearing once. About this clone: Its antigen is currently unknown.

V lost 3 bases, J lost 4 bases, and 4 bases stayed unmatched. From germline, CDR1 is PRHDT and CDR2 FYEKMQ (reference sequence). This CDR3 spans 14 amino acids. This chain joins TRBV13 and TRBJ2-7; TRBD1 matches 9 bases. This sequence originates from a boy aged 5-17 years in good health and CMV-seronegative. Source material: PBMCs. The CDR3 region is CASSLGQGYYEQYF. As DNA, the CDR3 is TGTGCCAGCAGCTTGGGACAGGGATATTACGAGCAGTACTTC.